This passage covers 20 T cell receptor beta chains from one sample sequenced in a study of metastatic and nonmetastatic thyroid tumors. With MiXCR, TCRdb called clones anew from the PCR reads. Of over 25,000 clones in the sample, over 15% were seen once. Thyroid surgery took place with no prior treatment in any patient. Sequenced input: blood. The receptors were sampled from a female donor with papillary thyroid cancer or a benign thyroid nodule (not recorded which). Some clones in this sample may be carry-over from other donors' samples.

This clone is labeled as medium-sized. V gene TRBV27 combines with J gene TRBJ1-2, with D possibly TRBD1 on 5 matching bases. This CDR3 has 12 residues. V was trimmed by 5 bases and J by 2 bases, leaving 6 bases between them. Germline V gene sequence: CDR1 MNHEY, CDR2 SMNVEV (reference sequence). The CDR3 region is CASSGGNYGYTF. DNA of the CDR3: TGTGCCAGCAGTGGGGGGAACTATGGCTACACCTTC.

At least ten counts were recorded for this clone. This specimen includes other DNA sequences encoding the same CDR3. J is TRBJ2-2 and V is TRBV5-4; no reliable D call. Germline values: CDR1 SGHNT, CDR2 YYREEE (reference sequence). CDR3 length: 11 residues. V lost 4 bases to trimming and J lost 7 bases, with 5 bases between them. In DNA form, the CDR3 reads TGTGCCAGCAGCGATTACGGGGAGCTGTTTTTT. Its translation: CASSDYGELFF.

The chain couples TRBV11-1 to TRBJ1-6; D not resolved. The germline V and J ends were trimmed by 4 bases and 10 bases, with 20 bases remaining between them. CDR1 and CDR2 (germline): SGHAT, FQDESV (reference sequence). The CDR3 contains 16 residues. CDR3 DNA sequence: TGTGCCAGCAGCTCACCGAGGGTAAAGATTGGCTCACCCCTCCACTTT. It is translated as CASSSPRVKIGSPLHF. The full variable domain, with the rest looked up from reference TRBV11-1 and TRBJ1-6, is EAEVAQSPRYKITEKSQAVAFWCDPISGHATLYWYRQILGQGPELLVQFQDESVVDDSQLPKDRFSAERLKGVDSTLKIQPAELGDSAMYLCASSSPRVKIGSPLHFGNGTRLTVT.

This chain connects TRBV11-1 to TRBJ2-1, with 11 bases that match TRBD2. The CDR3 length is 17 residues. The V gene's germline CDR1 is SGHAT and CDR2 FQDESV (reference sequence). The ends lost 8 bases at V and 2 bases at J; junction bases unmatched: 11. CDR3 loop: CASQGLAEGGTYNEQFF. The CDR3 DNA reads TGTGCCAGCCAGGGACTAGCGGAGGGGGGGACCTACAATGAGCAGTTCTTC.

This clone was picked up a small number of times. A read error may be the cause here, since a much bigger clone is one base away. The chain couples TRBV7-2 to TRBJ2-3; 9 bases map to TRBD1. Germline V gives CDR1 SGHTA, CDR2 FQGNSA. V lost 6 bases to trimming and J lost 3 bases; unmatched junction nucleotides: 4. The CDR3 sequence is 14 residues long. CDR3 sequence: CASRRDRVTDTQYF. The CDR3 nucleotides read TGTGCCAGCAGGCGGGACAGGGTAACAGATACGCAGTATTTT.

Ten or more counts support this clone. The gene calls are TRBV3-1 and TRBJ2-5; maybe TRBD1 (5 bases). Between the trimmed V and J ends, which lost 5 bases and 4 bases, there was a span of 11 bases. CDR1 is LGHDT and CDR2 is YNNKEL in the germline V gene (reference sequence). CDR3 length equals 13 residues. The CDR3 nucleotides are TGTGCCAGCAGCATACAGGTAGGAGAGACCCAGTACTTC. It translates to CASSIQVGETQYF.

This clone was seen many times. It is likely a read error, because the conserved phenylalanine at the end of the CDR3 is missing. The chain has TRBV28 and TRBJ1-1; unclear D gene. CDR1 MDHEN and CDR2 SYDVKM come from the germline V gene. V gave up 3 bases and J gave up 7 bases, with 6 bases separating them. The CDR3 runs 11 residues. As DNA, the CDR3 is TGTGCCAGCAGTTTCCCGGGTGAAGCTTTCTCT. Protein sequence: CASSFPGEAFS.

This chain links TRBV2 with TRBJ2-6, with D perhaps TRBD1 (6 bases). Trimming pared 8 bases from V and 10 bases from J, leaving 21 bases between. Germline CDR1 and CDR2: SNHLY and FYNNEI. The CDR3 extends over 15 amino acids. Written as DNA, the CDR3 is TGTGCCAGCGGTTTAGGGGGAACGGGATCTAACGTCCTGACTTTC. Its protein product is CASGLGGTGSNVLTF.

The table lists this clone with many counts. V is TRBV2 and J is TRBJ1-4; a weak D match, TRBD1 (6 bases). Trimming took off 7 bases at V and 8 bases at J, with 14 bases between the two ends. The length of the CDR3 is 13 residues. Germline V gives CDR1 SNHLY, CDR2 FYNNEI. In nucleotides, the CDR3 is TGTGCCAGCAAGGACAGTGGAGGCGAAAAACTGTTTTTT. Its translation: CASKDSGGEKLFF.

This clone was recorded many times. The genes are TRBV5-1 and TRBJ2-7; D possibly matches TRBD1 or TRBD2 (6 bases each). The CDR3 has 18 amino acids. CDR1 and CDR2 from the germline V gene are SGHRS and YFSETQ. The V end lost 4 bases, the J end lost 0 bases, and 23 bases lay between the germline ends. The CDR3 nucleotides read TGCGCCAGCAGCCCACTACAGGGACTCGCAGGAAGCTCCTACGAGCAGTACTTC. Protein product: CASSPLQGLAGSSYEQYF. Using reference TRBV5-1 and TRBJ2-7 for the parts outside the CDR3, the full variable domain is KAGVTQTPRYLIKTRGQQVTLSCSPISGHRSVSWYQQTPGQGLQFLFEYFSETQRNKGNFPGRFSGRQFSNSRSEMNVSTLELGDSALYLCASSPLQGLAGSSYEQYFGPGTRLTVT.

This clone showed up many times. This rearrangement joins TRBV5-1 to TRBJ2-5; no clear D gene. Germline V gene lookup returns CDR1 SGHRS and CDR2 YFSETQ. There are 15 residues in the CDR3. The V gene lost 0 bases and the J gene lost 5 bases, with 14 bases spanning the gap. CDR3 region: CASSLGRRLGETQYF. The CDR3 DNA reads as TGCGCCAGCAGCTTGGGACGCCGGCTGGGGGAGACCCAGTACTTC.

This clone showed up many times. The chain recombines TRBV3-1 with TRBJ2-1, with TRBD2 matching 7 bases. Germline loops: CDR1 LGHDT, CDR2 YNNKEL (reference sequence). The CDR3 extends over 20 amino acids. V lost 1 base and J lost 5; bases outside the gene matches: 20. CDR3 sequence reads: CASSQVPSERGLQLDNEQFF. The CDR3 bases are TGTGCCAGCAGCCAAGTCCCCTCGGAGCGGGGACTTCAACTAGACAATGAGCAGTTCTTC.

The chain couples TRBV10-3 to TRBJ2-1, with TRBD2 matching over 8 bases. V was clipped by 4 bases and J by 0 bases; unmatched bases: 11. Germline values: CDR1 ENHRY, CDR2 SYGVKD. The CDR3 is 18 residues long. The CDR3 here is CAISGVTSVSSSYNEQFF. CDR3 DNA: TGTGCCATCAGTGGGGTGACTAGCGTGTCTAGCTCCTACAATGAGCAGTTCTTC.

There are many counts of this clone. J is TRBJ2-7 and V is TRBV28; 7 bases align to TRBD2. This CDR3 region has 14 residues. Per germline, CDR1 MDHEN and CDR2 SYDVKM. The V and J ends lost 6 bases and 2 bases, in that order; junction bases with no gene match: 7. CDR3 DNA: TGTGCCAGCAGCGCCGGGACTACCCCCTACGAGCAGTACTTC. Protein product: CASSAGTTPYEQYF.

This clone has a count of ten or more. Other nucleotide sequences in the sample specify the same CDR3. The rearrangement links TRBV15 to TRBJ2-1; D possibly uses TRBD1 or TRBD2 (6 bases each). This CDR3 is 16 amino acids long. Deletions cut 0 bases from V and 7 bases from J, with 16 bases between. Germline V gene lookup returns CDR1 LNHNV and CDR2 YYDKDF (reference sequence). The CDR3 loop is CATSRDPETGRNEQFF. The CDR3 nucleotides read TGTGCCACCAGCAGAGATCCCGAAACAGGGAGGAATGAGCAGTTCTTC.

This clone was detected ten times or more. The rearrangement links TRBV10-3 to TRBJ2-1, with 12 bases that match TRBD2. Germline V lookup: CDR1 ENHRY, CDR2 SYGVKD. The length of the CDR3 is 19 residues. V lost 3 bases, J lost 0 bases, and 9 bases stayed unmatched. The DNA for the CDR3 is TGTGCCATCAGTGACGGAAACCTAGCGGGAGGGAGCTCCTACAATGAGCAGTTCTTC. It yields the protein CAISDGNLAGGSSYNEQFF.

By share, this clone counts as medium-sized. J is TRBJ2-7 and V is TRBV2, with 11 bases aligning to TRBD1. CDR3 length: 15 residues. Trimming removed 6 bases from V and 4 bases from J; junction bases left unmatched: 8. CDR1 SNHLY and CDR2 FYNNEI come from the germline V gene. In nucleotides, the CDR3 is TGTGCCAGCAGAGTTACCGGGACAGGGGGTTACGAGCAGTACTTC. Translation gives CASRVTGTGGYEQYF.

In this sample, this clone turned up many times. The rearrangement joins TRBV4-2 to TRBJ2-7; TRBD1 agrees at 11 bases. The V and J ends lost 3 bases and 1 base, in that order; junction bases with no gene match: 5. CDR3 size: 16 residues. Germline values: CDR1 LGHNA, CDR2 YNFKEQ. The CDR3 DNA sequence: TGTGCCAGCAGCCAGGAAGGACAGGGGGCTTCCTACGAGCAGTACTTC. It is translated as CASSQEGQGASYEQYF.

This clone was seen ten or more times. The CDR3 DNA reads TGTGCCACCAGCAGAGATAACAGGGGAGGCCCCTACGAGCAGTACTTC. Amino acids: CATSRDNRGGPYEQYF. The V gene is TRBV15, the J gene TRBJ2-7; tentative D call: TRBD1 (7 bases). The ends were cut back, 0 bases at V and 2 bases at J, with 14 bases in the middle. Germline loops: CDR1 LNHNV, CDR2 YYDKDF (reference sequence). This CDR3 is 16 amino acids long.

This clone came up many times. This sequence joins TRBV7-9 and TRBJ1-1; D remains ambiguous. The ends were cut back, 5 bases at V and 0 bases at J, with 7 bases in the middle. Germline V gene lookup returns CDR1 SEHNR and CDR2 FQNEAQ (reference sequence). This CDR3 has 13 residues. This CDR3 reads CASSPQLNTEAFF. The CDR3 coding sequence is TGTGCCAGCAGCCCACAGCTGAACACTGAAGCTTTCTTT.